This TCR beta chain was found in a study of blood T cell repertoires in COVID-19 (dated by TCRdb to 2018 to 2020). With regard to the full study: The collaborator samples originated in the United States, Italy and Spain and spanned the acute and convalescent phases of COVID-19. The repertoires were made available in a free public database intended to serve as a resource for research on the immune response to SARS-CoV-2. Samples came from the ongoing ImmuneRACE study (first 160 participants) plus 1,254 subjects from 6 global collaborators. Subjects who had been exposed to COVID-19, were actively infected with it, or had recovered from it provided the deeply sampled blood TCRbeta repertoires that made up the dataset. The material from the prospective study consisted of cDNA or gDNA derived from T cells, B-cell-depleted T cells, or PBMCs. Where available, HLA class I and class II types were taken from metadata supplied by the sample provider and were not determined by assay-based typing. Nearly every sample came with metadata listing a de-identified subject ID, COVID-19 status, age in years and sex.

CDR1 and CDR2 are read off the germline V gene as SGHDN and FVKESK. Including the terminal cysteine and phenylalanine, the CDR3 comprises 15 residues. This entry keeps only the CDR3 DNA: 45 bases, framed from base 1. V gives up 6 bases and J gives up 2 bases, and the segment between their germline ends measures 16 bases. Here is what the overall study found, with its caveats: The amount of clinical and demographic metadata varied by source and participant and was provided uncurated.

Whole blood was collected in K2EDTA tubes by collaborating institutions according to the institutions' own protocols. For TCRbeta analysis, collaborators shipped samples in one of three forms: frozen whole blood, isolated PBMCs, or DNA extracted from either of those sample types. About this clone: The antigen this receptor binds is unknown. No qualities accompany the bases; no much larger clone lies one base away.

TCRbeta CDR3 regions were amplified from genomic DNA using the immunoSEQ Assay, a bias-controlled multiplex PCR. On the authors' methods: Nucleated cell counts per sample were estimated from amplification of reference gene primers within the assay. Sequence reads were collapsed and filtered to measure the absolute abundance of every unique TCRbeta CDR3 rearrangement. For each sample, productive Simpson clonality was calculated as the square root of Simpson's diversity index over productive rearrangements. Imported from immuneACCESS, the table was reduced by TCRdb to in-frame sequences with V and J called. These copies leave out some clones; in studies compared against another copy, an unresolved V gene accounts for under half, and the cause of the remainder is not known. V, J and clone size were drawn from that table, and D and trimming were deduced from the DNA. This sample lists about 190,000 clones; roughly 81% were detected once. In total, the top ten clones hold roughly 5.3% of the sample.

This chain is built from TRBV14 and TRBJ1-2, with the identity of the D gene unclear. The sequenced material came from peripheral blood. The sequence was obtained from a woman aged 65 to 85 with active or convalescent COVID-19. The bases are TGTGCCAGCAGACCCCCGGCGGGCCTAAACTATGGCTACACCTTC. The translation is CASRPPAGLNYGYTF.